The 15 T cell receptor beta chains below come from one sample, sequenced in a study of OX40 agonist ivuxolimab in advanced cancers. The repertoire was sequenced with immunoSEQ multiplex PCR; TCRdb's copy has only in-frame clones and lacks some. The data hold some 70,000 clones, with about 85% observed a single time. Here the sequenced sample was CD4+ or CD8+ T cells sorted from blood, taken in a trial of the OX40 agonist ivuxolimab. These receptors came from an adult with an advanced solid tumor such as melanoma, head and neck, liver or kidney cancer.

The rearrangement links TRBV5-1 to TRBJ1-6, with D hard to call. The V gene's germline CDR1 is SGHRS and CDR2 YFSETQ. V was cut by 4 bases and J by 0 bases, with 14 bases left in between. The CDR3 is 17 residues long. For the CDR3, the DNA is TGCGCCAGCAGCGGCGGGAGAGCGCCCTCCTATAATTCACCCCTCCACTTT. Translating gives CASSGGRAPSYNSPLHF. The complete variable domain, with remaining parts taken from reference TRBV5-1 and TRBJ1-6, reads KAGVTQTPRYLIKTRGQQVTLSCSPISGHRSVSWYQQTPGQGLQFLFEYFSETQRNKGNFPGRFSGRQFSNSRSEMNVSTLELGDSALYLCASSGGRAPSYNSPLHFGNGTRLTVT.

The chain employs TRBV2 and TRBJ1-6; D is perhaps TRBD1 (6 bases). Trimming left V 6 bases short and J 10 bases short, with 13 bases between. Germline V gives CDR1 SNHLY, CDR2 FYNNEI. The CDR3 sequence is 13 residues long. CDR3 residues: CASRDSLGSPLHF. In nucleotides, the CDR3 is TGTGCCAGCAGGGACAGCTTAGGGTCACCCCTCCACTTT.

J is TRBJ2-4 and V is TRBV5-1; TRBD1 is a possible D gene (8 bases). This CDR3 has 14 amino acids. The germline CDR1 and CDR2 sequences are SGHRS and YFSETQ. V was pared by 1 base and J by 7 bases, with 12 bases between. The CDR3 DNA follows: TGCGCCAGCAGCTTGATACAGGGGGGGAACATTCAGTACTTC. Protein sequence: CASSLIQGGNIQYF.

The chain couples TRBV6-1 to TRBJ2-7, with 7 positions matching TRBD1. The V and J ends lost 5 bases and 3 bases, in that order; junction bases with no gene match: 7. The germline CDR1 and CDR2 sequences are MNHNS and SASEGT. The CDR3 extends over 14 amino acids. The CDR3 here is CASSLTGTYYEQYF. The DNA for the CDR3 is TGTGCCAGCAGTTTGACAGGGACCTACTACGAGCAGTACTTC.

The chain links TRBV29-1 to TRBJ1-1, with a tentative D call TRBD1 (6 bases). From germline, CDR1 is SQVTM and CDR2 ANQGSEA. This CDR3 has 14 amino acids. The V gene lost 4 bases and the J gene lost 4 bases, with 16 bases spanning the gap. For the CDR3, the DNA is TGCAGCGTTGCGCAGATTAGAGGGGGCACTGAAGCTTTCTTT. Residues: CSVAQIRGGTEAFF.

The chain employs TRBV6-6 and TRBJ2-1, with D possibly being TRBD2 (5 bases). The V and J ends lost 2 bases and 8 bases respectively, with 10 bases between them. The CDR3 totals 13 residues. Germline V gene sequence: CDR1 MNHNY, CDR2 SVGAGI (reference sequence). The DNA of the CDR3 is TGTGCCAGCAGTTACGGAGGCGGCTATGAGCAGTTCTTC. This encodes CASSYGGGYEQFF.

The chain uses TRBV2 and TRBJ2-5, with D hard to call. The CDR3 runs 13 residues. Germline lookup yields CDR1 SNHLY and CDR2 FYNNEI. The V end was cut by 4 bases, the J end by 4 bases, with 10 bases between. The CDR3, as DNA: TGTGCCAGCAGTGGGCAGGCTGGAGAGACCCAGTACTTC. Amino acid sequence: CASSGQAGETQYF.

The chain is built from TRBV9 and TRBJ2-3; 12 bases map to TRBD2. Germline-derived CDR1 and CDR2 are SGDLS and YYNGEE. The CDR3 is 17 amino acids. Germline trimming cut 0 bases from V and 4 bases from J; bases unmatched to any gene: 6. CDR3 residues: CASSVGTSGVTPDTQYF. CDR3 bases: TGTGCCAGCAGCGTAGGGACTAGCGGGGTTACCCCAGATACGCAGTATTTT.

This chain connects TRBV4-3 to TRBJ1-1; D ambiguous. V lost 2 bases, J lost 0 bases, and 16 bases lay in between. Germline values: CDR1 LGHNA, CDR2 YSLEER. The CDR3 is made up of 17 amino acids. CDR3 bases: TGCGCCAGCAGCCAATGGCCGGGCGACGGGATGAACACTGAAGCTTTCTTT. As protein: CASSQWPGDGMNTEAFF.

This chain uses TRBV11-2 with TRBJ2-1; TRBD1 aligns across 7 bases. CDR3 length: 13 amino acids. CDR1 is SGHAT, CDR2 FQNNGV, per germline. J was trimmed by 6 bases and V by 5 bases; bases with no gene match: 4. The CDR3, as DNA: TGTGCCAGCAGCAAGTACAGGGGCAATGAGCAGTTCTTC. Protein: CASSKYRGNEQFF. Full variable domain (rest looked up from reference TRBV11-2 and TRBJ2-1): EAGVAQSPRYKIIEKRQSVAFWCNPISGHATLYWYQQILGQGPKLLIQFQNNGVVDDSQLPKDRFSAERLKGVDSTLKIQPAKLEDSAVYLCASSKYRGNEQFFGPGTRLTVL.

The chain has TRBV25-1 and TRBJ1-5; 8 bases align to TRBD1. V was clipped by 4 bases and J by 2 bases; unmatched bases: 4. The CDR3 runs 15 residues. CDR1 is MGHDK, CDR2 SYGVNS, per germline. The CDR3 protein is CASSALTGGNQPQHF. The CDR3 nucleotides read TGTGCCAGCAGTGCCCTGACAGGGGGCAATCAGCCCCAGCATTTT.

This rearrangement joins TRBV7-2 to TRBJ2-1; maybe TRBD1 (6 bases). The V gene lost 0 bases and the J gene lost 9 bases, with 9 bases spanning the gap. The CDR3 has 13 amino acids. Looked up from germline, CDR1 is SGHTA and CDR2 is FQGNSA. CDR3 loop: CASSLAGTFEQFF. The CDR3 DNA reads TGTGCCAGCAGCTTAGCGGGGACATTTGAGCAGTTCTTC.

The chain combines TRBV5-5 with TRBJ1-5; D remains ambiguous. Germline V CDR1 and CDR2: SGHKS, YYEKEE (reference sequence). The CDR3 totals 18 residues. V was clipped by 0 bases and J by 0 bases, with 16 bases between them. In DNA form, the CDR3 reads TGTGCCAGCAGCTTGGCAGGCTTTGGGAGTTATAGCAATCAGCCCCAGCATTTT. Amino acid sequence: CASSLAGFGSYSNQPQHF.

To note about this clone: Other DNA sequences within the sample encode an identical CDR3. The chain uses TRBV7-9 and TRBJ1-5; the D is unclear. CDR3 length: 13 amino acids. Germline V lookup: CDR1 SEHNR, CDR2 FQNEAQ (reference sequence). Trimming took 5 bases from V and 6 from J, leaving 11 bases between them. DNA for the CDR3: TGTGCCAGCAGCCCCGGCGGGAGTCAGCCCCAGCATTTT. Residues: CASSPGGSQPQHF.

The chain has TRBV11-2 and TRBJ1-3; maybe TRBD1 (5 bases). V gave up 3 bases and J gave up 3 bases, with 15 bases separating them. Per the germline V gene, CDR1 is SGHAT and CDR2 is FQNNGV. The CDR3 runs to 16 residues. The CDR3: CASSFSGQSLGNTIYF. As DNA, the CDR3 is TGTGCCAGCAGCTTCTCGGGGCAGAGCCTTGGAAACACCATATATTTT.